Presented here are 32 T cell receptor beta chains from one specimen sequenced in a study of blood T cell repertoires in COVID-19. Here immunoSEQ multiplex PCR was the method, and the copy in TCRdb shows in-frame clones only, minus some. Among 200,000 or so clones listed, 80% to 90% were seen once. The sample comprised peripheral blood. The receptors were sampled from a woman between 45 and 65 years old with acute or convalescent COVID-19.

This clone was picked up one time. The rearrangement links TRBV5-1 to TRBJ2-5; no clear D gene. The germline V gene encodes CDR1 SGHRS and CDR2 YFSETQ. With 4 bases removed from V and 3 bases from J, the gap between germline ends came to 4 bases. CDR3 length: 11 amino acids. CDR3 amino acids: CASSREETQYF. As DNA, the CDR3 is TGCGCCAGCAGCAGAGAAGAGACCCAGTACTTC.

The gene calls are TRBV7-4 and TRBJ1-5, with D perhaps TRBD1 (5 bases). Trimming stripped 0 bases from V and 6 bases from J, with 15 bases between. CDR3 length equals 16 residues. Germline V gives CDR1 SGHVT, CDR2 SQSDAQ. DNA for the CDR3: TGTGCCAGCAGCTTAGCGCGTAGGGGTAATAGTCAGCCCCAGCATTTT. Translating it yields CASSLARRGNSQPQHF. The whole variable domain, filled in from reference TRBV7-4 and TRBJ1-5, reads GAGVSQSPRYKVAKRGRDVALRCDSISGHVTLYWYRQTLGQGSEVLTYSQSDAQRDKSGRPSGRFSAERPERSVSTLKIQRTEQGDSAVYLCASSLARRGNSQPQHFGDGTRLSIL.

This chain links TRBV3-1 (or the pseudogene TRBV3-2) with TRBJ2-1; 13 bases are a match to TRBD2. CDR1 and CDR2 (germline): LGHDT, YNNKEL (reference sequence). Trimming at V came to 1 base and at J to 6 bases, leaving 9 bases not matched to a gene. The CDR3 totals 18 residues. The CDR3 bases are TGTGCCAGCAGCCAAGGGACTAGCGGGAGAGGGGGCCGCAATGAGCAGTTCTTC. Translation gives CASSQGTSGRGGRNEQFF.

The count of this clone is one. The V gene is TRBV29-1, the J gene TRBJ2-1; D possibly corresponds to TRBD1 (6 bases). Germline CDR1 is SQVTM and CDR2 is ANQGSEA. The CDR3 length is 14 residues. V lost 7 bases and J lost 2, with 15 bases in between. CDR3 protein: CSGRTALTYNEQFF. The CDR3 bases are TGCAGCGGGCGGACAGCACTTACCTACAATGAGCAGTTCTTC.

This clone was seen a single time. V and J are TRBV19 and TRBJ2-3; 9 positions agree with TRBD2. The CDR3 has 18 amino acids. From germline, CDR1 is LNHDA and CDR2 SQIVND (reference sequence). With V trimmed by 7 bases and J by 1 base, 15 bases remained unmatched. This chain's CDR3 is CASKVRSGGPPGTDTQYF. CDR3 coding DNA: TGTGCCAGTAAGGTTCGAAGCGGGGGGCCCCCGGGCACAGATACGCAGTATTTT.

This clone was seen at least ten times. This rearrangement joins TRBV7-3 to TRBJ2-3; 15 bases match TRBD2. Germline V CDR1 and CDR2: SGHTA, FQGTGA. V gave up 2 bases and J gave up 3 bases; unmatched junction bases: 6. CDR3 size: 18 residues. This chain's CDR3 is CASSLSRTSGGGTDTQYF. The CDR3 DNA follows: TGTGCCAGCAGCTTATCCCGGACTAGCGGGGGGGGTACAGATACGCAGTATTTT.

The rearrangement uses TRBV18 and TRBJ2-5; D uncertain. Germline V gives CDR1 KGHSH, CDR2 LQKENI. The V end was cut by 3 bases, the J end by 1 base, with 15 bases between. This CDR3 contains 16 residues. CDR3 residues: CASSPSQDGFQETQYF. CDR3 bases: TGTGCCAGCTCACCCAGCCAGGATGGGTTCCAAGAGACCCAGTACTTC. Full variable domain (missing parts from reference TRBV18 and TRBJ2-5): NAGVMQNPRHLVRRRGQEARLRCSPMKGHSHVYWYRQLPEEGLKFMVYLQKENIIDESGMPKERFSAEFPKEGPSILRIQQVVRGDSAAYFCASSPSQDGFQETQYFGPGTRLLVL.

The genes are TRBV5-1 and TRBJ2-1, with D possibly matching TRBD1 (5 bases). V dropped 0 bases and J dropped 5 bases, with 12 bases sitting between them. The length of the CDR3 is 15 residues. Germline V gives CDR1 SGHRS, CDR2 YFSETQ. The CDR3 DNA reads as TGCGCCAGCAGCTTGGTTCAGGGATGGGACAATGAGCAGTTCTTC. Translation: CASSLVQGWDNEQFF.

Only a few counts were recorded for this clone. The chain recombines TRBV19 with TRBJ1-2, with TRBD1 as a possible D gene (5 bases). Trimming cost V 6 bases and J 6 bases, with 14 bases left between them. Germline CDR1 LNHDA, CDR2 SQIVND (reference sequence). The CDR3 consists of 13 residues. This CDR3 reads CASRGGVVDGYTF. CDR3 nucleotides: TGTGCCAGTAGGGGAGGGGTTGTAGATGGCTACACCTTC.

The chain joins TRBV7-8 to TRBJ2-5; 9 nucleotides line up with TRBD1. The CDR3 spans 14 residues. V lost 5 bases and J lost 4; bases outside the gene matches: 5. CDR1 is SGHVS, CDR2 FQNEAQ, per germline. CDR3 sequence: CASSPTDRGETQYF. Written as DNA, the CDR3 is TGTGCCAGCAGCCCAACGGACAGGGGAGAGACCCAGTACTTC.

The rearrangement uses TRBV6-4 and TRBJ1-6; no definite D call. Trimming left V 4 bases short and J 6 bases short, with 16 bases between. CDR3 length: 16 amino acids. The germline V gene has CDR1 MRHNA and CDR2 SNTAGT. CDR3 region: CASSGARTDLNSPLHF. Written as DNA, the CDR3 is TGTGCCAGCAGTGGGGCGCGCACAGACCTTAATTCACCCCTCCACTTT.

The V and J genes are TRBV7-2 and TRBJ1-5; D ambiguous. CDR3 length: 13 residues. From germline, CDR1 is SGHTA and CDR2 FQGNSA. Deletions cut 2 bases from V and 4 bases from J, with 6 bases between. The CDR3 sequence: CASSLTGNQPQHF. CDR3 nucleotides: TGTGCCAGCAGCTTAACGGGGAATCAGCCCCAGCATTTT.

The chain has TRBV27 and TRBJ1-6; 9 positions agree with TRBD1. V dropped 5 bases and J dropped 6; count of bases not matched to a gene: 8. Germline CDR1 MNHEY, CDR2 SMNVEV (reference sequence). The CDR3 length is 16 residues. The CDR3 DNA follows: TGTGCCAGCAGTCCACGGGACAGGGTTCGTAATTCACCCCTCCACTTT. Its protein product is CASSPRDRVRNSPLHF.

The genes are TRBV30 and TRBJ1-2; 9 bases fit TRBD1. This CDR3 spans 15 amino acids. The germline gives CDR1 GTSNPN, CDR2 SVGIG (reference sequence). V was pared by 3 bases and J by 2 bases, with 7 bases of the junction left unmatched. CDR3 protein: CAWRRDRVQNYGYTF. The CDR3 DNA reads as TGTGCCTGGAGGAGGGACAGGGTTCAGAACTATGGCTACACCTTC.

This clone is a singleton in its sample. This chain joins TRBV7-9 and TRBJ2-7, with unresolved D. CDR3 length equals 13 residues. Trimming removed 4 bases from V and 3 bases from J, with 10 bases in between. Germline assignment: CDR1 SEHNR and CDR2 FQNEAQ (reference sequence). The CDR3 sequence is CASSSVASYEQYF. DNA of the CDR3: TGTGCCAGCAGCTCAGTGGCCAGCTACGAGCAGTACTTC.

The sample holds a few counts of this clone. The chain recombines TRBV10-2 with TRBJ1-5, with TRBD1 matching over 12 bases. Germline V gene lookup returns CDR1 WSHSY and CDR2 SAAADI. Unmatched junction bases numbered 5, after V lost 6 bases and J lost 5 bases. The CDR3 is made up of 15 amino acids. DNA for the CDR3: TGCGCCAGCAGCGGCGGGACAGGGGGCTATCAGCCCCAGCATTTT. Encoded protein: CASSGGTGGYQPQHF.

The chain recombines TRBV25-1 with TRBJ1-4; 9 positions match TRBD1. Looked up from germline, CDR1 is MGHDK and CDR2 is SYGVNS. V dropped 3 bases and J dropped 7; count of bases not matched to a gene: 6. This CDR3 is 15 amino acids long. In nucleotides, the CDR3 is TGTGCCAGCAGTGAGCACAGGGGGCTGGGTGAAAAACTGTTTTTT. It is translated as CASSEHRGLGEKLFF.

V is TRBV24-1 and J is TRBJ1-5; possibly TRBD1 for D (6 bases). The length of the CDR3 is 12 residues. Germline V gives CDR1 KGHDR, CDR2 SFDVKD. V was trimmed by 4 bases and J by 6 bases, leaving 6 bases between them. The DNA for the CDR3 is TGTGCCACCAGTGAGGGGGCTCAGCCCCAGCATTTT. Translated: CATSEGAQPQHF.

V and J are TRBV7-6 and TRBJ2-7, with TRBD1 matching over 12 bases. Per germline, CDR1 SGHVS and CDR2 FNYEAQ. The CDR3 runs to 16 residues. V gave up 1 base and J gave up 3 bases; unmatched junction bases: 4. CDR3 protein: CASSLGGTGGGYEQYF. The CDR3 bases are TGTGCCAGCAGCTTAGGCGGGACAGGGGGCGGCTACGAGCAGTACTTC.

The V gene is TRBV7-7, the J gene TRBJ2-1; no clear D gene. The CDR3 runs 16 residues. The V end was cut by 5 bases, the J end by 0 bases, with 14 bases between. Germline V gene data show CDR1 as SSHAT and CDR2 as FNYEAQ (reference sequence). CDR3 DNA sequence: TGTGCCAGCAGCCCTAACGGTCCGAGCTCCTACAATGAGCAGTTCTTC. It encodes CASSPNGPSSYNEQFF. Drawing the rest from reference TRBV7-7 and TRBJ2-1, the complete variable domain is GAGVSQSPRYKVTKRGQDVTLRCDPISSHATLYWYQQALGQGPEFLTYFNYEAQPDKSGLPSDRFSAERPEGSISTLTIQRTEQRDSAMYRCASSPNGPSSYNEQFFGPGTRLTVL.

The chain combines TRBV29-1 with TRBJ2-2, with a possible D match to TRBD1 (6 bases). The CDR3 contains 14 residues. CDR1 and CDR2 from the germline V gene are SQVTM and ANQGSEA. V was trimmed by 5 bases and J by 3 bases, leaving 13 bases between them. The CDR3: CSVMFGQYTGELFF. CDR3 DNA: TGCAGCGTTATGTTTGGACAGTACACCGGGGAGCTGTTTTTT.

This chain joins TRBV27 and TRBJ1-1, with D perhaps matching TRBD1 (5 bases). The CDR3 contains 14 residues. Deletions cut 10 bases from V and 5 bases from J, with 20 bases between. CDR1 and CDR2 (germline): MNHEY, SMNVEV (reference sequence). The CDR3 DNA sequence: TGTGCCACCAGCGAAGTGGGGCGCTTTACTGAAGCTTTCTTT. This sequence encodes CATSEVGRFTEAFF.

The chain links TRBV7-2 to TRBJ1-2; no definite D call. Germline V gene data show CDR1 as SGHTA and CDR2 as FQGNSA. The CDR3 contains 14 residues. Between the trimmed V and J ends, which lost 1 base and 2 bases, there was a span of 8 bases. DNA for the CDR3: TGTGCCAGCAGCTTAGTCAACGGGAACTATGGCTACACCTTC. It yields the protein CASSLVNGNYGYTF. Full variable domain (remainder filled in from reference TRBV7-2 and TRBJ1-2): GAGVSQSPSNKVTEKGKDVELRCDPISGHTALYWYRQSLGQGLEFLIYFQGNSAPDKSGLPSDRFSAERTGGSVSTLTIQRTQQEDSAVYLCASSLVNGNYGYTFGSGTRLTVV.

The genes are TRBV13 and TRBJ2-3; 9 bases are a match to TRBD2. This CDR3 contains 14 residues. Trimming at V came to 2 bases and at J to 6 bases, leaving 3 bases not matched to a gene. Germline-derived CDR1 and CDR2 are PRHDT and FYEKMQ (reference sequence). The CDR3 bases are TGTGCCAGCAGCTTACCCCTAGCGGGGGATACGCAGTATTTT. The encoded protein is CASSLPLAGDTQYF.

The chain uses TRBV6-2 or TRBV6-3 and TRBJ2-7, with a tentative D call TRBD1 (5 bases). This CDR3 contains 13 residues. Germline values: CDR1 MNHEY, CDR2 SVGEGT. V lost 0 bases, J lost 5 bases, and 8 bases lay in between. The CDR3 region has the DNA TGTGCCAGCAGTTACTCCAGGGCCAACGAGCAGTACTTC. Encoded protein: CASSYSRANEQYF.

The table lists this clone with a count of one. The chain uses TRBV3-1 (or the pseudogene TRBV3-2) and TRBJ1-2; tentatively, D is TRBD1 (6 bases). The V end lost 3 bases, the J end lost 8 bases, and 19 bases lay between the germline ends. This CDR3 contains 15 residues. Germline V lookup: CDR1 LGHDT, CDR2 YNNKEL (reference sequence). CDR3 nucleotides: TGTGCCAGCAGCCAGGCGAGACAGGCTCCAAGGGGCTACACCTTC. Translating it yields CASSQARQAPRGYTF.

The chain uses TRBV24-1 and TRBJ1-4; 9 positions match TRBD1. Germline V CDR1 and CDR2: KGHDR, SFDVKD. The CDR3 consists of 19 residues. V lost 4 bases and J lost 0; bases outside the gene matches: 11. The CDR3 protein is CATSEPRDRELTTNEKLFF. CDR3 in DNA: TGTGCCACCAGTGAGCCACGGGACAGGGAATTAACAACTAATGAAAAACTGTTTTTT.

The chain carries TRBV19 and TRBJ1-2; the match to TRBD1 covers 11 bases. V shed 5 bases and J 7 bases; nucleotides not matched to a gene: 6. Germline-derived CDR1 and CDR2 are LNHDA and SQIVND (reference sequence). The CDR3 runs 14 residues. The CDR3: CASSDGQGAAGYTF. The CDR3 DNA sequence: TGTGCCAGTAGTGACGGACAGGGGGCGGCTGGCTACACCTTC.

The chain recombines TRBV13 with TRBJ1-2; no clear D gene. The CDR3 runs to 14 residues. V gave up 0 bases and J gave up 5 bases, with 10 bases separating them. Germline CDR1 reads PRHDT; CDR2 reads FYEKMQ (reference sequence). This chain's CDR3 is CASSLGLSGYGYTF. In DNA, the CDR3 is TGTGCCAGCAGCTTAGGCCTATCGGGATATGGCTACACCTTC.

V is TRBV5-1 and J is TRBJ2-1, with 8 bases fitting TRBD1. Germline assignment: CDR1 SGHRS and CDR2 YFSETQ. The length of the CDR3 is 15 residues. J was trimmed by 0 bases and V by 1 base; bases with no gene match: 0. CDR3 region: CASSLTGGSYNEQFF. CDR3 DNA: TGCGCCAGCAGCTTGACAGGGGGCTCCTACAATGAGCAGTTCTTC. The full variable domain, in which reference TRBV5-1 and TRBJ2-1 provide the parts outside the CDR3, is KAGVTQTPRYLIKTRGQQVTLSCSPISGHRSVSWYQQTPGQGLQFLFEYFSETQRNKGNFPGRFSGRQFSNSRSEMNVSTLELGDSALYLCASSLTGGSYNEQFFGPGTRLTVL.

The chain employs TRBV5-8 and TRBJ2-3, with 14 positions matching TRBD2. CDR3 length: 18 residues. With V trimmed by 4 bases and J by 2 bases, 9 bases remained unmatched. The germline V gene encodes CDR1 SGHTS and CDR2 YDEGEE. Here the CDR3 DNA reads TGTGCCAGCAGCCGTCCCGGGACTAGCGGGGGTTACACAGATACGCAGTATTTT. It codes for CASSRPGTSGGYTDTQYF.

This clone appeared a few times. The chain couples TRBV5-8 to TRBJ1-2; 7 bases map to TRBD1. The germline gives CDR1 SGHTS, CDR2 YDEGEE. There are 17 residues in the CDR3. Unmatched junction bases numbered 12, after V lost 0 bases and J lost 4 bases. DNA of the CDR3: TGTGCCAGCAGCTTGGACAGGGGCTTAAAAAGGGGCTATGGCTACACCTTC. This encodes CASSLDRGLKRGYGYTF. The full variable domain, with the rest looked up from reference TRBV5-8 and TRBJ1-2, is EAGVTQSPTHLIKTRGQQATLRCSPISGHTSVYWYQQALGLGLQFLLWYDEGEERNRGNFPPRFSGRQFPNYSSELNVNALELEDSALYLCASSLDRGLKRGYGYTFGSGTRLTVV.